Presented here are 16 T cell receptor beta chains from one specimen sequenced in a study of beta chain features in type 1 diabetes. Overall study findings and caveats: Across all four CD4+ subsets, people with type 1 diabetes showed modestly shorter TCRB CDR3s.

Their antigens remain unidentified. As every portion of the isolated RNA was reverse transcribed, the sequencing read expressed TCRB transcripts. Sequencing was performed with immunoSEQ multiplex PCR; in TCRdb, only in-frame clones are kept and a portion is missing. This table has 550,000 to 850,000 clones, roughly 13% appearing once. The sequenced sample was naive CD4+ T cells from blood. The receptors were gathered from a man aged 18 to 35 with type 1 diabetes.

The sample holds a few counts of this clone. V usage is TRBV5-4 and J usage is TRBJ1-1; D is unresolved. Trimming took off 0 bases at V and 6 bases at J, with 12 bases between the two ends. The CDR3 covers 14 residues. Germline V gives CDR1 SGHNT, CDR2 YYREEE (reference sequence). CDR3: CASSLDRVSSEAFF. In nucleotides, the CDR3 is TGTGCCAGCAGCTTGGATAGGGTATCTTCTGAAGCTTTCTTT.

This clone was seen a few times. The V gene is TRBV7-9, the J gene TRBJ1-5; TRBD1 matches at 9 bases. This CDR3 region has 15 residues. The V gene end was trimmed by 5 bases and the J gene end by 4 bases; junction bases not matched to a gene: 6. CDR1 is SEHNR and CDR2 is FQNEAQ in the germline V gene (reference sequence). The CDR3 spells CASSHGDRDNQPQHF. Written as DNA, the CDR3 is TGTGCCAGCAGCCATGGGGACAGGGATAATCAGCCCCAGCATTTT.

The chain links TRBV2 to TRBJ1-1; D is unresolved. V was clipped by 3 bases and J by 5 bases, with 13 bases between them. This CDR3 comprises 14 residues. Germline CDR1 is SNHLY and CDR2 is FYNNEI. CDR3 amino acids: CASSDRPLDTEAFF. The DNA for the CDR3 is TGTGCCAGCAGTGACCGCCCACTGGATACTGAAGCTTTCTTT.

This clone was seen a handful of times. This chain uses TRBV19 with TRBJ1-2, with D unresolved. CDR3 size: 12 residues. Germline loops: CDR1 LNHDA, CDR2 SQIVND (reference sequence). Trimming removed 4 bases from V and 4 bases from J, with 7 bases in between. Written as DNA, the CDR3 is TGTGCCAGTAGTAACGGGCCCTATGGCTACACCTTC. It encodes CASSNGPYGYTF.

This clone was counted between two and nine times. The gene calls are TRBV19 and TRBJ1-5, with D perhaps TRBD1 (6 bases). Trimming removed 8 bases from V and 4 bases from J, with 12 bases in between. Germline V gives CDR1 LNHDA, CDR2 SQIVND (reference sequence). The length of the CDR3 is 13 residues. The CDR3 here is CASGSGENQPQHF. The CDR3 coding sequence is TGTGCCAGTGGTTCAGGGGAGAATCAGCCCCAGCATTTT.

This clone was recorded a few times. A junction end diverges from the germline sequence, so it may reflect a read error. The chain combines TRBV4-1 with TRBJ2-7; D is perhaps TRBD1 or TRBD2 (6 bases each). The CDR3 has 18 residues. Germline V gene data show CDR1 as MGHRA and CDR2 as YSYEKL. Here the CDR3 reads CASTQKLPDSRRGGEQYF. In DNA form, the CDR3 reads TGCGCCAGCACCCAAAAATTGCCGGACAGTCGACGAGGGGGGGAGCAGTACTTC.

V is TRBV7-8 and J is TRBJ2-3; D not resolved. Germline V gene sequence: CDR1 SGHVS, CDR2 FQNEAQ. Between the trimmed V and J ends, which lost 8 bases and 5 bases, there was a span of 17 bases. The CDR3 runs 14 residues. CDR3 region: CASAKASLVDTQYF. The DNA for the CDR3 is TGTGCCAGCGCCAAGGCATCCCTGGTAGATACGCAGTATTTT.

This clone was counted between two and nine times. This chain connects TRBV7-9 to TRBJ2-5, with no clear D. CDR3 size: 13 residues. V lost 3 bases and J 0 bases, leaving 5 bases between the germline ends. Per germline, CDR1 SEHNR and CDR2 FQNEAQ (reference sequence). The CDR3 reads CASSFNDQETQYF. For the CDR3, the DNA is TGTGCCAGCAGCTTCAATGACCAAGAGACCCAGTACTTC.

This clone was recorded a few times. The V and J genes are TRBV7-6 and TRBJ2-2, with 7 positions matching TRBD1. CDR3 length: 13 residues. Germline V gives CDR1 SGHVS, CDR2 FNYEAQ. J lost 7 bases, V lost 5 bases, and 4 bases had no gene match. In DNA form, the CDR3 reads TGTGCCAGCAGCGTCACAGGGGTCGGGGAGCTGTTTTTT. Translated: CASSVTGVGELFF.

This clone came up once. The rearrangement uses TRBV14 and TRBJ2-5; D is undetermined. CDR1 and CDR2 (germline): SGHDN, FVKESK. Between the trimmed V and J ends, which lost 4 bases and 1 base, there was a span of 7 bases. This CDR3 has 13 amino acids. As DNA, the CDR3 is TGTGCCAGCAGCCCAAATCTCCAAGAGACCCAGTACTTC. Encoded protein: CASSPNLQETQYF.

With respect to this clone: The sample has other DNA sequences that encode this CDR3 too. The V and J genes are TRBV7-2 and TRBJ1-5; D gene unclear. The CDR3 is made up of 12 amino acids. Germline loops: CDR1 SGHTA, CDR2 FQGNSA. Trimming shortened V by 1 base and J by 7 bases, and 5 bases separated the two germline ends. The CDR3 DNA sequence: TGTGCCAGCAGCTTAGTGGGACAGCCCCAGCATTTT. Translating it yields CASSLVGQPQHF. Drawing the rest from reference TRBV7-2 and TRBJ1-5, the complete variable domain is GAGVSQSPSNKVTEKGKDVELRCDPISGHTALYWYRQSLGQGLEFLIYFQGNSAPDKSGLPSDRFSAERTGGSVSTLTIQRTQQEDSAVYLCASSLVGQPQHFGDGTRLSIL.

This clone turned up a few times. The J gene is TRBJ2-2, the V gene TRBV7-9, with D possibly matching TRBD1 (6 bases). The V end was cut by 7 bases, the J end by 0 bases, with 15 bases between. In germline, CDR1 is SEHNR, CDR2 FQNEAQ (reference sequence). The CDR3 is 16 residues long. The chain's CDR3 is CASTIGDNANTGELFF. For the CDR3, the DNA is TGTGCCAGCACCATAGGGGACAACGCGAACACCGGGGAGCTGTTTTTT.

This clone was counted a few times. The V call is TRBV13, the J call TRBJ2-7; D gene uncertain. The V and J ends lost 4 bases and 4 bases respectively, with 14 bases between them. CDR3 length: 14 amino acids. CDR1 and CDR2 from the germline V gene are PRHDT and FYEKMQ (reference sequence). The CDR3 sequence: CASSSPLRTYEQYF. The CDR3 bases are TGTGCCAGCAGCTCCCCTCTAAGGACGTACGAGCAGTACTTC.

V usage is TRBV5-4 and J usage is TRBJ2-5; weak D call: TRBD1 (6 bases). This CDR3 contains 15 residues. Germline V gene lookup returns CDR1 SGHNT and CDR2 YYREEE (reference sequence). The ends were cut back, 10 bases at V and 2 bases at J, with 21 bases in the middle. Written as DNA, the CDR3 is TGTGCCGGCTCGAGGGGATTGCAGGGGCAAGAGACCCAGTACTTC. The encoded protein is CAGSRGLQGQETQYF.

This chain uses TRBV30 with TRBJ2-2, with D unclear. CDR1 is GTSNPN, CDR2 SVGIG, per germline (reference sequence). Trimming took off 8 bases at V and 4 bases at J, with 11 bases between the two ends. This CDR3 is built from 12 residues. DNA of the CDR3: TGTGCCGCCAAACCGGGCACCGGGGAGCTGTTTTTT. It translates to CAAKPGTGELFF.

This clone was detected a few times. The J gene is TRBJ1-1, the V gene TRBV14, with D tentatively TRBD1 (5 bases). The germline gives CDR1 SGHDN, CDR2 FVKESK. This CDR3 is built from 12 residues. The germline V and J ends were trimmed by 4 bases and 5 bases, with 8 bases remaining between them. Here the CDR3 DNA reads TGTGCCAGCAGCCCTTCAGGGACTGAAGCTTTCTTT. This sequence encodes CASSPSGTEAFF.